The text below deals with one T cell receptor beta chain. Antigen: not known. Clones were read by immunoSEQ multiplex PCR, and TCRdb kept only the in-frame ones, dropping some. The table has some 25,000 clones, 82% seen once; the top ten hold about 4%. This sample is drawn from a study of a mutant IDH1 vaccine in newly diagnosed glioma. Study-level background: The study started vaccination 4-6 weeks after radiotherapy alone, or with temozolomide cycles. Treated patients showed a male proportion of roughly 62%, a female proportion of around 40%, and a mean age of around 40 years. The week-35 safety follow-up was V12, and the week-47 study end was V13.

CDR1 and CDR2 from the germline V gene are KGHSH and LQKENI. The CDR3 sequence is 14 residues long. The V gene lost 3 bases and the J gene lost 0 bases, with 8 bases spanning the gap. Overall study results and limits: Apparently, pseudoprogression bore no relation to changes among the top peripheral T cell clonotypes.

As to time point: week 47, end of study. Vaccinated patients received 300 ug of mutant IDH1 20-mer peptide per dose, with topical imiquimod. The sequence was obtained from a man between 40 and 49 years old with glioma. Some clones in this sample may be carry-over from other donors' samples. The chain combines TRBV18 with TRBJ1-1; D is undetermined. The material was PBMCs, obtained from a glioma patient whose treatment included an IDH1 peptide vaccine. CDR3 sequence reads: CASSPRNLNTEAFF. Written as DNA, the CDR3 is TGTGCCAGCTCACCTCGAAACCTGAACACTGAAGCTTTCTTT. The variable domain in full, with the rest retrieved from reference TRBV18 and TRBJ1-1, is NAGVMQNPRHLVRRRGQEARLRCSPMKGHSHVYWYRQLPEEGLKFMVYLQKENIIDESGMPKERFSAEFPKEGPSILRIQQVVRGDSAAYFCASSPRNLNTEAFFGQGTRLTVV.